This TCR beta chain appears in the sequencing data of a study of post-analysis software for immune sequencing data. In the study overall: Patients with relapsing-remitting, secondary progressive and progressive-relapsing multiple sclerosis courses were all represented. General study results and limits: Controls showed lower frequencies than patients for 4 or 5 TRBV segments, and TRBV5-6, TRBV5-1 and TRBV20-1 were among these. Strong same-batch co-clustering of samples appeared with F measure clustering. Patients with multiple sclerosis recorded significantly lower normalized Chao1 diversity than controls, the study found.

A note on this clonotype: Antigen specificity is unknown.

Germline values: CDR1 SGHDT, CDR2 YYEEEE. The CDR3 runs 16 residues. V was trimmed by 0 bases and J by 5 bases, leaving 17 bases between them. The library was made from cDNA and included unique molecular identifiers. Using its own MiXCR run on the PCR reads, TCRdb lists one record per CDR3 protein. The sample records 750,000 to 950,000 distinct CDR3 sequences, 46% being singletons. The chain employs TRBV5-6 and TRBJ2-5, with D possibly matching TRBD2 (6 bases). Sequenced sample: blood. This clonotype was sampled from a girl aged 10 to 17 with multiple sclerosis. The DNA of the CDR3 is TGTGCCAGCAGCTTGGTGGTCCGGGAGCCCAGGGAGACCCAGTACTTC. It yields the protein CASSLVVREPRETQYF. Complete variable domain (other parts from reference TRBV5-6 and TRBJ2-5): DAGVTQSPTHLIKTRGQQVTLRCSPKSGHDTVSWYQQALGQGPQFIFQYYEEEERQRGNFPDRFSGHQFPNYSSELNVNALLLGDSALYLCASSLVVREPRETQYFGPGTRLLVL.